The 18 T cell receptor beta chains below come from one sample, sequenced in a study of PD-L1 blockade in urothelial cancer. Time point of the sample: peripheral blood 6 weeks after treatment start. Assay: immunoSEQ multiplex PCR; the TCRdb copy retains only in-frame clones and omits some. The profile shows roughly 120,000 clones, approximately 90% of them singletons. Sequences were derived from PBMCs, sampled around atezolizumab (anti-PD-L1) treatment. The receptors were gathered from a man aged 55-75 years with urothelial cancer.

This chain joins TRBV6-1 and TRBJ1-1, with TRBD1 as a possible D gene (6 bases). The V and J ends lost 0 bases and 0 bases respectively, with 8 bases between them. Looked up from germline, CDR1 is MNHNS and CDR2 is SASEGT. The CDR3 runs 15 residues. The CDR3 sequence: CASSEAGTLNTEAFF. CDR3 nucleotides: TGTGCCAGCAGTGAAGCGGGGACACTGAACACTGAAGCTTTCTTT.

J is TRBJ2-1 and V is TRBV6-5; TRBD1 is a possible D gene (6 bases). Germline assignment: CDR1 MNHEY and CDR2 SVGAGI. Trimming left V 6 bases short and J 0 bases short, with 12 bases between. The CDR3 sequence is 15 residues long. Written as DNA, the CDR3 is TGTGCCAGCAGGTTAGACAGGAGCTCCTACAATGAGCAGTTCTTC. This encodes CASRLDRSSYNEQFF.

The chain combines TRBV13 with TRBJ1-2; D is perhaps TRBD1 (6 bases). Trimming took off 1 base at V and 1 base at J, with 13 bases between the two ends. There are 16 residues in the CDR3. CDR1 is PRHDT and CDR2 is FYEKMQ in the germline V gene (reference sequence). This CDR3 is CASSLVGTRNNYGYTF. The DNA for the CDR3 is TGTGCCAGCAGCTTAGTAGGGACACGCAATAACTATGGCTACACCTTC.

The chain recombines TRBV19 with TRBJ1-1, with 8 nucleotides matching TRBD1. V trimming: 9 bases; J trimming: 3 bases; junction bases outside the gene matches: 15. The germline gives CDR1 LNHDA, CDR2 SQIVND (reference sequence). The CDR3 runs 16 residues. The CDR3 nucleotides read TGTGCCAGAGTACAGGGGGTCCTCATCGGGGACACTGAAGCTTTCTTT. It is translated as CARVQGVLIGDTEAFF.

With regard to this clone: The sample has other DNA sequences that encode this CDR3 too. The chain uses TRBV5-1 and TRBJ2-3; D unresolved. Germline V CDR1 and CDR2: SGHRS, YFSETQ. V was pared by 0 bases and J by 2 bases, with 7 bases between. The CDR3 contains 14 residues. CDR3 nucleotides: TGCGCCAGCAGCTTGGGGCAGGACACAGATACGCAGTATTTT. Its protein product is CASSLGQDTDTQYF.

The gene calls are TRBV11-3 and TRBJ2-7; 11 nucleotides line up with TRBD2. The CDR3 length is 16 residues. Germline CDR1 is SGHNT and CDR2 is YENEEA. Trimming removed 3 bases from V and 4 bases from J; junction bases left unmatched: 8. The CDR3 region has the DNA TGTGCCAGCAGCTTCGTGACTAGCGGGGTAGAGTACGAGCAGTACTTC. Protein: CASSFVTSGVEYEQYF.

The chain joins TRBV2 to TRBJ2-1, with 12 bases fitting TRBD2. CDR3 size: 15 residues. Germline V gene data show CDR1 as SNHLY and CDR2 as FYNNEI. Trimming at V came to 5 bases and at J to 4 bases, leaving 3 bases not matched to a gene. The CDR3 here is CASSSSGGGYNEQFF. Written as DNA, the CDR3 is TGTGCCAGCAGTTCTAGCGGGGGGGGTTACAATGAGCAGTTCTTC.

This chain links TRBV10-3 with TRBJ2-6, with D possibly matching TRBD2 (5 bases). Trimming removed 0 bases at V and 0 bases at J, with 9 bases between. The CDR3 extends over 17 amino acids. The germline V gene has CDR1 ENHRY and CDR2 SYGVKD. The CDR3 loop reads CAISESEGSSGANVLTF. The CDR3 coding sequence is TGTGCCATCAGTGAGTCCGAGGGAAGCTCTGGGGCCAACGTCCTGACTTTC.

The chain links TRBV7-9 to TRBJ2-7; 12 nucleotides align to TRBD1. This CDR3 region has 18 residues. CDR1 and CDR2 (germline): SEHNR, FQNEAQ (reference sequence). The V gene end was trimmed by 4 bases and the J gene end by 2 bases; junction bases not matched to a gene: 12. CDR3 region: CASSSLGQGASVPYEQYF. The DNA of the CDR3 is TGTGCCAGCAGCTCCCTGGGACAGGGGGCGTCCGTGCCCTACGAGCAGTACTTC.

In nucleotides, the CDR3 is TGCGCCAGCAGCCCGACGACTAGCGGGGCGTACAATGAGCAGTTCTTC. Protein sequence: CASSPTTSGAYNEQFF. This sequence joins TRBV5-1 and TRBJ2-1; 11 bases are shared with TRBD2. The CDR3 length is 16 residues. The germline gives CDR1 SGHRS, CDR2 YFSETQ. Unmatched junction bases numbered 7, after V lost 4 bases and J lost 4 bases.

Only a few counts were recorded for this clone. In DNA form, the CDR3 reads TGTGCCACACGGACTACCCTCTCCTACAATGAGCAGTTCTTC. Its translation is CATRTTLSYNEQFF. The chain uses TRBV28 and TRBJ2-1; tentative D call: TRBD2 (6 bases). V was clipped by 10 bases and J by 0 bases, with 13 bases between them. Germline loops: CDR1 MDHEN, CDR2 SYDVKM. This CDR3 contains 14 residues. Looking up the rest from reference TRBV28 and TRBJ2-1 gives the full variable domain: DVKVTQSSRYLVKRTGEKVFLECVQDMDHENMFWYRQDPGLGLRLIYFSYDVKMKEKGDIPEGYSVSREKKERFSLILESASTNQTSMYLCATRTTLSYNEQFFGPGTRLTVL.

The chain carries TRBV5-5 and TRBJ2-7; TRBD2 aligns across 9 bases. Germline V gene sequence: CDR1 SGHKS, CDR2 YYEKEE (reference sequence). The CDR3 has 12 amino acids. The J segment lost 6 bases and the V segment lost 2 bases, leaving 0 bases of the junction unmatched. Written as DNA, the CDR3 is TGTGCCAGCAGCTTTAGCGGGGGCGAGCAGTACTTC. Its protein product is CASSFSGGEQYF.

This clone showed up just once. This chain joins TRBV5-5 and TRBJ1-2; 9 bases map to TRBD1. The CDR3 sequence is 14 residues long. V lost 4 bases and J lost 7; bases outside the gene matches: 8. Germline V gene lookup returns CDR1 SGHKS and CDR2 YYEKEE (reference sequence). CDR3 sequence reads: CASSIRDREPGYTF. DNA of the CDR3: TGTGCCAGCAGCATCCGGGACAGGGAACCTGGCTACACCTTC. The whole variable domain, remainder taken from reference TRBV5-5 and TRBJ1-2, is DAGVTQSPTHLIKTRGQQVTLRCSPISGHKSVSWYQQVLGQGPQFIFQYYEKEERGRGNFPDRFSARQFPNYSSELNVNALLLGDSALYLCASSIRDREPGYTFGSGTRLTVV.

CDR3 amino acids: CASRPTDDTQYF. CDR3 sequence (DNA): TGCGCCAGCAGACCGACAGACGATACGCAGTATTTT. V and J are TRBV5-1 and TRBJ2-3, with D possibly TRBD1 on 5 matching bases. This CDR3 is built from 12 residues. Trimming removed 5 bases from V and 6 bases from J, with 10 bases in between. Germline-derived CDR1 and CDR2 are SGHRS and YFSETQ.

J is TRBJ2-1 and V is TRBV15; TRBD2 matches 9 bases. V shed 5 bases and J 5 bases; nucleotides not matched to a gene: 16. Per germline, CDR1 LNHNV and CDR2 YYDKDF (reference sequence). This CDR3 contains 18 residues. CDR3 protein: CATSYLRIGTSTNNEQFF. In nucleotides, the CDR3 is TGTGCCACCAGCTACCTCCGGATAGGGACTAGCACAAACAATGAGCAGTTCTTC.

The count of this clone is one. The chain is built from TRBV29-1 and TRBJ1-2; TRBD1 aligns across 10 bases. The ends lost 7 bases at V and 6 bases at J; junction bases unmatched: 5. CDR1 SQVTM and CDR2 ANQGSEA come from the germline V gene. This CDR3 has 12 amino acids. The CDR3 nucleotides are TGCAGCGCCGGGACAGGGGAGGATGGCTACACCTTC. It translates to CSAGTGEDGYTF.

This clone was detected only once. The chain's CDR3 is CASSYRDREGNEQFF. The CDR3 region has the DNA TGCGCCAGCAGCTACCGGGACAGGGAAGGCAATGAGCAGTTCTTC. The V gene is TRBV5-1, the J gene TRBJ2-1; TRBD1 aligns across 9 bases. The V gene end was trimmed by 3 bases and the J gene end by 6 bases; junction bases not matched to a gene: 7. The germline gives CDR1 SGHRS, CDR2 YFSETQ. This CDR3 is 15 amino acids long. The variable domain in full, completed from reference TRBV5-1 and TRBJ2-1, reads KAGVTQTPRYLIKTRGQQVTLSCSPISGHRSVSWYQQTPGQGLQFLFEYFSETQRNKGNFPGRFSGRQFSNSRSEMNVSTLELGDSALYLCASSYRDREGNEQFFGPGTRLTVL.

Written as DNA, the CDR3 is TGTGCCAGCAGCTTATCCCAGCAAGAGACCCAGTACTTC. This sequence encodes CASSLSQQETQYF. The V gene is TRBV5-8, the J gene TRBJ2-5; D unclear. Trimming took 2 bases from V and 2 from J, leaving 7 bases between them. The CDR3 is 13 amino acids. Germline V CDR1 and CDR2: SGHTS, YDEGEE.